Many counts were recorded for the clone carrying this T cell receptor (beta chain). The data stem from a study of early T cells in non-severe SARS-CoV-2 infection. Trimming removed 4 bases from V and 7 bases from J; junction bases left unmatched: 7. Per the germline V gene, CDR1 is SGHVS and CDR2 is FQNEAQ. The CDR3 consists of 14 residues. Individual cDNA molecules were tagged with unique molecular identifiers. One entry per CDR3 protein, called by TCRdb with MiXCR from the 5' RACE reads. The sample gives more than 65,000 distinct CDR3 sequences, around 4.2% of which show up once; roughly 3.6% is in the top ten.

Source: whole blood, taken at baseline. V usage is TRBV7-8 and J usage is TRBJ2-1; TRBD1 agrees at 7 bases. This sequence was found in an adult who was a healthcare worker with PCR-confirmed SARS-CoV-2 infection or an uninfected control (not recorded which). The donor label of this sample is uncertain. CDR3 DNA sequence: TGTGCCAGCAGCTCTACGGGACAGAAGAATGAGCAGTTCTTC. Translation gives CASSSTGQKNEQFF.